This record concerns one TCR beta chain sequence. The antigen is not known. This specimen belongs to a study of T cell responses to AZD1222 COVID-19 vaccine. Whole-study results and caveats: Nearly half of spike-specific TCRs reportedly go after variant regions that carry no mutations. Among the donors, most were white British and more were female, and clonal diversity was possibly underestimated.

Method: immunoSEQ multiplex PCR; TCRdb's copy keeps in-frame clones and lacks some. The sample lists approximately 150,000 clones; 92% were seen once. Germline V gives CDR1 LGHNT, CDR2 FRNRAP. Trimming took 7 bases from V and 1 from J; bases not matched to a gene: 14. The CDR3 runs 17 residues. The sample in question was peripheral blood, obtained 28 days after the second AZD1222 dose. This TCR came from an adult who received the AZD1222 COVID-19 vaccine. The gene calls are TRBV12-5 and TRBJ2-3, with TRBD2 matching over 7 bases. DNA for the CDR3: TGTGCTAGTGCTAGCGGAACCAACTCTGGCGGCACAGATACGCAGTATTTT. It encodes CASASGTNSGGTDTQYF.